Below are 2 T cell receptor beta chains sequenced from a single sample in a study of T cells in narcolepsy. The repertoire was sequenced with immunoSEQ multiplex PCR; TCRdb's copy has only in-frame clones and lacks some. The top ten clones hold 1% to 1.2% of a sample with about 35,000 clones, 65% to 85% of them seen once. Sequencing was carried out using memory (CD45RA-) CD4+ T cells from blood. The receptors shown here come from a human donor in good health.

The count of this clone is one. V gene TRBV10-3 combines with J gene TRBJ2-3, with no clear D. In germline, CDR1 is ENHRY, CDR2 SYGVKD. V lost 0 bases, J lost 3 bases, and 10 bases lay in between. This CDR3 contains 15 residues. As DNA, the CDR3 is TGTGCCATCAGTGAGTCGATCCGGCTGACAGATACGCAGTATTTT. Its translation is CAISESIRLTDTQYF.

This clone showed up just once. The CDR3 loop is CASTSEGAGQPQHF. The CDR3 DNA sequence: TGTGCCAGCACCTCCGAGGGCGCAGGACAGCCCCAGCATTTT. V gene TRBV2 combines with J gene TRBJ1-5, with D unresolved. CDR1 SNHLY and CDR2 FYNNEI come from the germline V gene. Between the trimmed V and J ends, which lost 7 bases and 7 bases, there was a span of 17 bases. The CDR3 spans 14 residues.